The source of this T cell receptor beta chain is a study of cytomegalovirus exposure and HLA in healthy donors. Germline CDR1 is SGHTA and CDR2 is FQGNSA. V dropped 2 bases and J dropped 8 bases, with 13 bases sitting between them. The CDR3 is 14 amino acids. PCR primers comprised 60 Vbeta and 13 Jbeta primers. TCRdb's copy holds only in-frame clones and misses some; the assay was immunoSEQ multiplex PCR. Among around 120,000 clones, roughly 78% were seen once, and the ten largest hold 2.5% to 3%. Study-level findings and limits: A later analysis associated about 18,000 TCR beta sequences with HLA alleles at a 0.05 false discovery rate. In vitro testing confirmed a few CMV-associated chains as specific for CMV antigens.

To note about this clone: Its antigen is undetermined.

The J gene is TRBJ2-1, the V gene TRBV7-2; D uncertain. The TCR originated in a man aged 25 to 40 in good health and CMV-seronegative. The sequenced sample was PBMCs. The CDR3 reads CASSLFAYSDEQFF. CDR3 in DNA: TGTGCCAGCAGCTTATTCGCCTATTCGGATGAGCAGTTCTTC.